This is a list of T cell receptor beta chains from one sample in a study of shared clonotypes between healthy human individuals. The protocol was immunoSEQ multiplex PCR, while the TCRdb copy is restricted to in-frame clones and leaves out a portion. The data show around 1,900,000 clones, just under 95% seen once. The sequencing sample was made of naive CD8+ T cells from PBMCs. These receptors were obtained from a man younger than 35 in good health. Some clones in this sample may be carry-over from other donors' samples. Each CDR3 is given with its conserved first and last residue.

J gene: TRBJ2-3; V gene: TRBV5-1; CDR3 protein: CASSLALREGSTDTQYF
J gene: TRBJ2-7; V gene: TRBV7-2; CDR3 protein: CASSPPQLTYYEQYF
J gene: TRBJ2-1; V gene: TRBV19; CDR3 protein: CASSTLAGSYNEQFF
J gene: TRBJ1-1; V gene: TRBV6-5; CDR3 protein: CASSYGRVGTEAFF
J gene: TRBJ2-3; V gene: TRBV9; CDR3 protein: CASSAEHTDTQYF
J gene: TRBJ2-2; V gene: TRBV4-1; CDR3 protein: CASSHTGSGELFF
J gene: TRBJ1-2; V gene: TRBV18; CDR3 protein: CASSPPGRGGYTF
J gene: TRBJ2-2; V gene: TRBV9; CDR3 protein: CASSGPGVEGLLSSNTGELFF
J gene: TRBJ2-1; V gene: TRBV5-4; CDR3 protein: CASSRDVKDGYNEQFF
J gene: TRBJ1-1; V gene: TRBV27; CDR3 protein: CASSLGGRTEAFF
J gene: TRBJ2-1; V gene: TRBV6-1; CDR3 protein: CASSEADFFEQFF
J gene: TRBJ1-2; V gene: TRBV27; CDR3 protein: CASSLSAAGGQGYTF
J gene: TRBJ2-1; V gene: TRBV7-2; CDR3 protein: CASSLRRVKREGWVDEQFF
J gene: TRBJ2-5; V gene: TRBV6-1; CDR3 protein: CASSEAMRAETQYF
J gene: TRBJ2-2; V gene: TRBV13; CDR3 protein: CASSLSTGVLNTGELFF
J gene: TRBJ1-5; V gene: TRBV27; CDR3 protein: CASNAIYSNQPQHF
J gene: TRBJ2-6; V gene: TRBV19; CDR3 protein: CASSRSAPNVLTF
J gene: TRBJ2-1; V gene: TRBV9; CDR3 protein: CASSAGGMFVSEQFF
J gene: TRBJ2-7; V gene: TRBV15; CDR3 protein: CATSGDRSAYEQYF
J gene: TRBJ2-7; V gene: TRBV27; CDR3 protein: CASSPQGISVHEQYF
J gene: TRBJ1-2; V gene: TRBV5-3; CDR3 protein: CARKPPHTF
J gene: TRBJ2-1; V gene: TRBV28; CDR3 protein: CASSFSQNLAYNEQFF
J gene: TRBJ2-2; V gene: TRBV7-3; CDR3 protein: CASSGTGELFF
J gene: TRBJ2-7; V gene: TRBV7-8; CDR3 protein: CASSIVGLASEQYF
J gene: TRBJ2-7; V gene: TRBV27; CDR3 protein: CASSLIGQGPYEQYF
J gene: TRBJ2-1; V gene: TRBV2; CDR3 protein: CASSEFGLGVNEQFF
J gene: TRBJ1-4; V gene: TRBV19; CDR3 protein: CASSTGQGEKLFF
J gene: TRBJ2-7; V gene: TRBV15; CDR3 protein: CATSRETRTGVLYEQYF
J gene: TRBJ2-4; V gene: TRBV9; CDR3 protein: CASSAGGPSRNIQYF
J gene: TRBJ2-7; V gene: TRBV27; CDR3 protein: CASIHSLAGSYEQYF
J gene: TRBJ2-1; V gene: TRBV28; CDR3 protein: CASSFPGTSGIGAYNEQFF
J gene: TRBJ2-1; V gene: TRBV7-8; CDR3 protein: CASSLGASGRGNEQFF
J gene: TRBJ2-1; V gene: TRBV7-9; CDR3 protein: CASSLGGSNEQFF
J gene: TRBJ2-7; V gene: TRBV5-1; CDR3 protein: CASSWTRLAGSDEQYF
J gene: TRBJ2-2; V gene: TRBV9; CDR3 protein: CASSVTDRGPNTGELFF
J gene: TRBJ1-1; V gene: TRBV12-5; CDR3 protein: CASGLLPTPNEAFF
J gene: TRBJ2-7; V gene: TRBV27; CDR3 protein: CASSLFPGNSYEQYF
J gene: TRBJ2-7; V gene: TRBV7-9; CDR3 protein: CASSSGLSEQYF
J gene: TRBJ2-3; V gene: TRBV27; CDR3 protein: CASSLRLRAGPTDTQYF
J gene: TRBJ2-1; V gene: TRBV9; CDR3 protein: CASSPQSGGGSYNEQFF
J gene: TRBJ2-7; V gene: TRBV5-1; CDR3 protein: CARGGQDHYEQYF
J gene: TRBJ2-1; V gene: TRBV27; CDR3 protein: CASSLLLDVSPGEQFF
J gene: TRBJ2-4; V gene: TRBV2; CDR3 protein: CASCDSVLAKNIQYF